This record concerns one T cell receptor beta chain sequence. Its cognate antigen is unknown. The data derive from a study of CD8+CD57+ T cells in acquired aplastic anemia. Turning to the study itself: Across the sorted CD4+ and CD8+ cells, DNA amounts averaged roughly 3 ug. Healthy donor CD4+ samples were sequenced to a depth that averaged roughly 9.9 million reads. Points from the study as a whole: Patients shared approximately 30 CD8+ CDR3 sequences with controls.

Genomic DNA templated the TCR beta VDJ and CDR3 profiling. TCRdb passed the reads through MiXCR, listing each CDR3 protein once. The sample includes over 100,000 distinct CDR3 sequences, roughly 40% seen only once; the top ten take 8% to 9.5%. The CDR3 is made up of 17 amino acids. The junction had 11 bases not matched to a gene; V was cut back by 2 bases and J by 4 bases. In germline, CDR1 is WSHSY, CDR2 SAAADI. The rearrangement uses TRBV10-2 and TRBJ2-5; 9 bases are shared with TRBD2. The sequenced sample was sorted CD4+, CD8+, or CD8+CD57+ T cells (not recorded which) from PBMCs. The receptor's source is a human donor in good health, serving as a control. CDR3 in DNA: TGCGCCAGCAGTGAGACTTTAGGCGGGGGGGGCCGAGAGACCCAGTACTTC. Protein: CASSETLGGGGRETQYF.